The clone carrying this T cell receptor (beta chain) has more than one count but fewer than ten. The sample comes from a study of cytomegalovirus exposure and HLA in healthy donors. The CDR3 has 13 residues. With 6 bases removed from V and 6 bases from J, the gap between germline ends came to 15 bases. Germline loops: CDR1 MNHNY, CDR2 SVGAGI (reference sequence). Assay: immunoSEQ multiplex PCR; the TCRdb copy retains only in-frame clones and omits some. Counted here are about 240,000 clones, more than 75% occurring once; the ten biggest clones make up around 1.3%. The chain uses TRBV6-6 and TRBJ2-7; tentatively, D is TRBD2 (6 bases). Sequencing was performed on PBMCs. The TCR sequence derives from a woman aged 25 to 39 in good health and CMV-seropositive. The CDR3 nucleotides are TGTGCCAGCAGGGCTAGTTGGCGGGGCGAGCAGTACTTC. Its protein product is CASRASWRGEQYF.